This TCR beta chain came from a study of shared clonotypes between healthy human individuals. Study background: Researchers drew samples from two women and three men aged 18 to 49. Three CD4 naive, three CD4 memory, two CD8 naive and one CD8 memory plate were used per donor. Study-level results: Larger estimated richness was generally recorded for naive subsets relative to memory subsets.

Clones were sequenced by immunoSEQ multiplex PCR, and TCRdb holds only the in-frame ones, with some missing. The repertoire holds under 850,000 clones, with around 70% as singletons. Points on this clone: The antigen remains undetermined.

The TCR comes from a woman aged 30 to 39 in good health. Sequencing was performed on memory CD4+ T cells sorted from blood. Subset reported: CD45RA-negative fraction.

CDR3 in DNA: TGTGCCAGCAGTGAACTACAGCCGCGCTCCTACAATGAGCAGTTCTTC. It is translated as CASSELQPRSYNEQFF. The gene calls are TRBV25-1 and TRBJ2-1, with D unresolved. V lost 2 bases to trimming and J lost 0 bases, with 11 bases between them. CDR1 and CDR2 (germline): MGHDK, SYGVNS. The CDR3 sequence is 16 residues long.